This T cell receptor (beta chain) comes out of a study of blood T cell repertoires in COVID-19. In the authors' methods: By means of reference gene primer amplification, nucleated cell counts were estimated. Clones were sequenced by immunoSEQ multiplex PCR, and TCRdb holds only the in-frame ones, with some missing. The DNA was the basis for D and trimming; V, J and clone size are from that table. There are approximately 220,000 clones in the sample; around 90% occur only once, and roughly 16% lies in the top ten. The study recruited exposed participants who had met a COVID-19 case within 2 weeks before entry. CDR1 and CDR2 (germline): LGHDT, YNNKEL (reference sequence). Trimming shortened V by 1 base and J by 6 bases, and 6 bases separated the two germline ends. This CDR3 is built from 12 residues.

The receptor was isolated from a man aged 25 to 45 who had been exposed to COVID-19. J is TRBJ1-1 and V is TRBV3-1 (or the pseudogene TRBV3-2), with no clear D. The sequenced sample was PBMCs or T cells enriched from blood (not recorded which). CDR3 in amino acids: CASSQVSSEAFF. Written as DNA, the CDR3 is TGTGCCAGCAGCCAAGTTTCATCTGAAGCTTTCTTT.